The 14 T cell receptor beta chains given below trace back to one sample, sequenced in a study of T cells after posttransplantation cyclophosphamide. Sampled 1 year posttransplant, controls received myeloablative marrow transplants, methotrexate and a calcineurin inhibitor. Generated by immunoSEQ multiplex PCR, the TCRdb table keeps only in-frame clones and is missing some. The sample holds about 12,000 clones, 81% seen once. The sample here was PBMCs, taken around 55 weeks after allogeneic stem cell transplant with calcineurin inhibitor and methotrexate. The origin of the receptors is a male patient between 25 and 40 years old who received an allogeneic stem cell transplant from an unrelated donor, was CMV-positive, and had acute GVHD only. Part of the T cells may come from the graft donor.

The genes are TRBV27 and TRBJ1-2; TRBD1 agrees at 7 bases. Germline CDR1 reads MNHEY; CDR2 reads SMNVEV (reference sequence). Trimming cost V 5 bases and J 8 bases; bases outside gene matches: 8. The CDR3 covers 13 residues. CDR3 DNA sequence: TGTGCCAGCAGTCCACAGGGGAAATCGGGCTACACCTTC. It specifies CASSPQGKSGYTF.

The chain recombines TRBV5-6 with TRBJ1-4, with 8 bases that match TRBD1. The trim removed 4 bases at V and 8 bases at J, leaving 13 bases unmatched. The CDR3 contains 16 residues. Germline values: CDR1 SGHDT, CDR2 YYEEEE. CDR3: CASSLWGAGGEEKLFF. In DNA form, the CDR3 reads TGTGCCAGCAGCCTTTGGGGGGCAGGGGGCGAGGAAAAACTGTTTTTT.

This clone was counted only a few times. The chain combines TRBV6-5 with TRBJ1-2; TRBD1 is a possible D gene (5 bases). V was cut by 0 bases and J by 4 bases, with 12 bases left in between. This CDR3 is 15 amino acids long. Germline V gene sequence: CDR1 MNHEY, CDR2 SVGAGI. DNA for the CDR3: TGTGCCAGCAGTTACTCGAAGGGGCAGTTCTATGGCTACACCTTC. It yields the protein CASSYSKGQFYGYTF.

The V call is TRBV27, the J call TRBJ2-7; TRBD1 aligns across 9 bases. CDR3 length equals 15 residues. Germline V gives CDR1 MNHEY, CDR2 SMNVEV (reference sequence). With V trimmed by 4 bases and J by 2 bases, 6 bases remained unmatched. DNA of the CDR3: TGTGCCAGCAGTTCCACAGGGGGCGCGGCCTACGAGCAGTACTTC. Amino acids: CASSSTGGAAYEQYF.

The V call is TRBV7-9, the J call TRBJ2-1, with 8 bases identical to TRBD2. CDR1 SEHNR and CDR2 FQNEAQ come from the germline V gene (reference sequence). Trimming removed 8 bases from V and 0 bases from J; junction bases left unmatched: 9. The CDR3 has 16 amino acids. The CDR3 reads CASLESGTSSYNEQFF. CDR3 DNA sequence: TGTGCCAGCCTAGAATCGGGGACTAGCTCCTACAATGAGCAGTTCTTC.

The V and J genes are TRBV6-5 and TRBJ2-7, with a tentative D call TRBD1 (6 bases). The CDR3 is 15 amino acids. CDR1 and CDR2 from the germline V gene are MNHEY and SVGAGI. The V end lost 3 bases, the J end lost 0 bases, and 12 bases lay between the germline ends. The CDR3 nucleotides are TGTGCCAGCAGTTATACCGGGACACTCTCCTACGAGCAGTACTTC. This codes for CASSYTGTLSYEQYF.

This rearrangement joins TRBV7-3 to TRBJ2-5; TRBD1 agrees at 9 bases. CDR3 length: 14 amino acids. The trim removed 5 bases at V and 3 bases at J, leaving 4 bases unmatched. Germline V gives CDR1 SGHTA, CDR2 FQGTGA. CDR3 amino acids: CASSTGTGKETQYF. Written as DNA, the CDR3 is TGTGCCAGCAGCACCGGGACAGGGAAAGAGACCCAGTACTTC.

The rearrangement joins TRBV7-8 to TRBJ1-6; 9 bases are shared with TRBD1. This CDR3 contains 14 residues. V lost 5 bases, J lost 9 bases, and 5 bases stayed unmatched. Germline CDR1 and CDR2: SGHVS and FQNEAQ. CDR3 loop: CASSRDRDASPLHF. The CDR3 DNA follows: TGTGCCAGCAGCCGGGACAGGGATGCTTCACCCCTCCACTTT.

The chain links TRBV4-3 to TRBJ1-2; TRBD1 matches 8 bases. In germline, CDR1 is LGHNA, CDR2 YSLEER. With V trimmed by 0 bases and J by 5 bases, 8 bases remained unmatched. This CDR3 spans 16 amino acids. Written as DNA, the CDR3 is TGCGCCAGCAGCCAAGAGCAGACAGGGGCAGGGTATGGCTACACCTTC. Its protein is CASSQEQTGAGYGYTF.

V usage is TRBV6-5 and J usage is TRBJ1-4; TRBD1 matches 10 bases. The CDR3 spans 15 residues. Germline V gene lookup returns CDR1 MNHEY and CDR2 SVGAGI. Trimming cost V 6 bases and J 5 bases; bases outside gene matches: 6. The DNA for the CDR3 is TGTGCCAGCAGAACAGCGGGACAGGGGAATGAAAAACTGTTTTTT. It yields the protein CASRTAGQGNEKLFF.

This clone was found once. V usage is TRBV7-2 and J usage is TRBJ1-5; D remains ambiguous. Germline CDR1 and CDR2: SGHTA and FQGNSA. Trimming stripped 1 base from V and 6 bases from J, with 13 bases between. There are 15 residues in the CDR3. CDR3 DNA sequence: TGTGCCAGCAGCTTAGTAGCGGGGTCGGCTCAGCCCCAGCATTTT. Translating it yields CASSLVAGSAQPQHF.

This clone was seen only a few times. The chain uses TRBV6-5 and TRBJ1-2; 7 bases fit TRBD1. The CDR3 consists of 14 residues. Germline lookup yields CDR1 MNHEY and CDR2 SVGAGI. V was clipped by 6 bases and J by 4 bases; unmatched bases: 8. Here the CDR3 reads CASRPTGASYGYTF. In DNA, the CDR3 is TGTGCCAGCAGACCCACAGGGGCGAGCTATGGCTACACCTTC.

The genes are TRBV6-1 and TRBJ1-5; D call uncertain. The germline V gene has CDR1 MNHNS and CDR2 SASEGT. The CDR3 is 13 amino acids. V lost 0 bases, J lost 9 bases, and 9 bases lay in between. CDR3 region: CASSEATVGPQHF. The DNA for the CDR3 is TGTGCCAGCAGTGAAGCAACAGTGGGGCCCCAGCATTTT.

The CDR3 bases are TGTGCCAGCAGCTTAACGGGGACAGACGAAGCTTTCTTT. Residues: CASSLTGTDEAFF. The V and J genes are TRBV7-3 and TRBJ1-1, with TRBD1 matching over 7 bases. V shed 0 bases, J shed 8 bases, and the junction held 3 bases outside the gene matches. The CDR3 length is 13 residues. Germline assignment: CDR1 SGHTA and CDR2 FQGTGA.